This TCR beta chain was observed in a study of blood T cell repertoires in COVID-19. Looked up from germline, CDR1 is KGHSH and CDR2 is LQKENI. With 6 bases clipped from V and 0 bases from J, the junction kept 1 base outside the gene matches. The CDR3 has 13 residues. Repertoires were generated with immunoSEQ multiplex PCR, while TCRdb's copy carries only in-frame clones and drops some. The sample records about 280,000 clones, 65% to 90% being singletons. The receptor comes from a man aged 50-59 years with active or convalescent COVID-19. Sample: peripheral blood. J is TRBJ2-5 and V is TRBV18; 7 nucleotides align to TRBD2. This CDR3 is CASSREYQETQYF. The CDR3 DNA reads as TGTGCCAGCTCGCGGGAGTACCAAGAGACCCAGTACTTC.